This T cell receptor (beta chain) came from a study of blood T cell repertoires in COVID-19. This CDR3 comprises 15 residues. The junction had 5 bases not matched to a gene; V was cut back by 2 bases and J by 9 bases. Germline CDR1 reads LNHDA; CDR2 reads SQIVND (reference sequence). Some clones are missing from TCRdb's copy, which holds only in-frame ones; the method was immunoSEQ multiplex PCR. The sample yields 25,000 to 30,000 clones, 85% to 95% seen once. The sequence derives from a woman in her 70s with COVID-19, enrolled during active disease. The specimen was peripheral blood. The chain joins TRBV19 to TRBJ2-1; 12 nucleotides match TRBD2. CDR3 amino acids: CASSILAGGPGEQFF. In nucleotides, the CDR3 is TGTGCCAGTAGTATACTAGCGGGAGGGCCCGGTGAGCAGTTCTTC. Drawing the rest from reference TRBV19 and TRBJ2-1, the complete variable domain is DGGITQSPKYLFRKEGQNVTLSCEQNLNHDAMYWYRQDPGQGLRLIYYSQIVNDFQKGDIAEGYSVSREKKESFPLTVTSAQKNPTAFYLCASSILAGGPGEQFFGPGTRLTVL.